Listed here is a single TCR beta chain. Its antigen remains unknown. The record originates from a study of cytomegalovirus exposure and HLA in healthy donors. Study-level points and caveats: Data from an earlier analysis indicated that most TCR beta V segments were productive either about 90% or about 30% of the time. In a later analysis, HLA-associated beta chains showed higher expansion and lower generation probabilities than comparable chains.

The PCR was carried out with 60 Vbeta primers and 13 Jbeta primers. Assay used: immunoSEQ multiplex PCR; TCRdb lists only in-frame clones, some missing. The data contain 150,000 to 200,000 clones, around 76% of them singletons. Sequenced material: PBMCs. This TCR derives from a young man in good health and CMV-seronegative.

This CDR3 is CASSLGTSAYNEQFF. CDR3 nucleotides: TGTGCCAGCAGCTTAGGGACTAGCGCATACAATGAGCAGTTCTTC. The rearrangement joins TRBV7-9 to TRBJ2-1, with 9 bases that match TRBD2. Trimming cost V 1 base and J 4 bases; bases outside gene matches: 2. The CDR3 contains 15 residues. CDR1 is SEHNR, CDR2 FQNEAQ, per germline (reference sequence). The variable domain in full, completed from reference TRBV7-9 and TRBJ2-1, reads DTGVSQNPRHKITKRGQNVTFRCDPISEHNRLYWYRQTLGQGPEFLTYFQNEAQLEKSRLLSDRFSAERPKGSFSTLEIQRTEQGDSAMYLCASSLGTSAYNEQFFGPGTRLTVL.